These 23 T cell receptor beta chains share one sample of origin, sequenced in a study of beta chain features in type 1 diabetes. Whole-study results and caveats: Type 1 diabetes patients showed a moderate but significant shortening of TCRB CDR3s in all four CD4+ subsets.

Of the isolated RNA, all was reverse transcribed, and so the sequenced material was expressed TCRB transcripts. Generated by immunoSEQ multiplex PCR, the TCRdb table keeps only in-frame clones and is missing some. The repertoire includes about 170,000 clones, approximately 7.8% of them detected once, and around 0.9% sits in the top ten. Antigen specificity for these receptors is unknown. Sequenced sample: central memory CD4+ T cells from blood. The receptors stem from a middle-aged woman with type 1 diabetes.

The table lists this clone with a few counts. The chain joins TRBV2 to TRBJ2-1; 9 positions match TRBD1. The CDR3 is 16 amino acids. Germline trimming cut 4 bases from V and 4 bases from J; bases unmatched to any gene: 8. The germline gives CDR1 SNHLY, CDR2 FYNNEI. The CDR3 coding sequence is TGTGCCAGCAGTGGCGGGTGGGGACAGGGTTACAATGAGCAGTTCTTC. Amino acids: CASSGGWGQGYNEQFF.

This clone was seen a handful of times. This rearrangement joins TRBV15 to TRBJ2-1, with 8 bases aligning to TRBD2. Germline V gene data show CDR1 as LNHNV and CDR2 as YYDKDF (reference sequence). J lost 5 bases, V lost 0 bases, and 9 bases had no gene match. CDR3 length: 17 residues. The CDR3 coding sequence is TGTGCCACCAGCAGAGATCTGGCGGGAGGTGTTGACAATGAGCAGTTCTTC. Protein product: CATSRDLAGGVDNEQFF. The full variable domain, completed using reference TRBV15 and TRBJ2-1, is DAMVIQNPRYQVTQFGKPVTLSCSQTLNHNVMYWYQQKSSQAPKLLFHYYDKDFNNEADTPDNFQSRRPNTSFCFLDIRSPGLGDTAMYLCATSRDLAGGVDNEQFFGPGTRLTVL.

As DNA, the CDR3 is TGTGCCAGCATAGACAGGTCTCTCTCCTACGAGCAGTACTTC. Translation: CASIDRSLSYEQYF. The V gene is TRBV28, the J gene TRBJ2-7; D perhaps matches TRBD1 (6 bases). The V and J ends lost 7 bases and 0 bases respectively, with 13 bases between them. Germline V gene sequence: CDR1 MDHEN, CDR2 SYDVKM. CDR3 length: 14 residues.

This clone occurred many times. The chain has TRBV4-3 and TRBJ2-1, with 8 bases lining up with TRBD2. V was pared by 3 bases and J by 8 bases, with 12 bases of the junction left unmatched. The CDR3 is 16 amino acids. Germline loops: CDR1 LGHNA, CDR2 YSLEER. The CDR3 coding sequence is TGCGCCAGCAGCCAGGGCCTAGCGGGTCGATACGATGAGCAGTTCTTC. Amino acid sequence: CASSQGLAGRYDEQFF.

This clone was counted only a few times. This chain links TRBV7-9 with TRBJ1-5; no definite D call. Germline CDR1 SEHNR, CDR2 FQNEAQ (reference sequence). There are 12 residues in the CDR3. Trimming shortened V by 4 bases and J by 9 bases, and 10 bases separated the two germline ends. CDR3 sequence reads: CASSYERRPQHF. CDR3 in DNA: TGTGCCAGCAGCTACGAGCGGAGGCCCCAGCATTTT.

The chain recombines TRBV5-1 with TRBJ2-1, with 10 bases lining up with TRBD2. Germline CDR1 reads SGHRS; CDR2 reads YFSETQ. With 0 bases clipped from V and 1 base from J, the junction kept 10 bases outside the gene matches. The CDR3 is made up of 19 amino acids. In DNA form, the CDR3 reads TGCGCCAGCAGCTTGGATGCCTCTGGACTAGCGGCTTCCTACAATGAGCAGTTCTTC. Translated, it gives CASSLDASGLAASYNEQFF.

This clone was counted only a few times. V gene TRBV7-8 combines with J gene TRBJ1-4; maybe TRBD1 (5 bases). The CDR3 sequence is 16 residues long. Germline V gene lookup returns CDR1 SGHVS and CDR2 FQNEAQ. V was pared by 1 base and J by 3 bases, with 12 bases between. The CDR3 DNA reads as TGTGCCAGCAGCTTAGAAGGGGCGCTTTCTAATGAAAAACTGTTTTTT. Its translation is CASSLEGALSNEKLFF.

This chain uses TRBV4-2 with TRBJ2-1; TRBD2 matches at 8 bases. This CDR3 is 18 amino acids long. V gave up 0 bases and J gave up 7 bases; unmatched junction bases: 14. The V gene's germline CDR1 is LGHNA and CDR2 YNFKEQ. CDR3 residues: CASSQDMGGLGGRNEQFF. CDR3 coding DNA: TGTGCCAGCAGCCAAGATATGGGCGGGCTTGGCGGGAGGAATGAGCAGTTCTTC.

This clone was seen only a few times. The V gene is TRBV7-8, the J gene TRBJ1-3; D uncertain. Trimming left V 4 bases short and J 1 base short, with 11 bases between. The CDR3 runs 15 residues. Germline values: CDR1 SGHVS, CDR2 FQNEAQ. CDR3 DNA sequence: TGTGCCAGCAGCTCCCCGCGGCCATCTGGAAACACCATATATTTT. Its translation: CASSSPRPSGNTIYF.

This clone was seen a handful of times. The chain employs TRBV5-1 and TRBJ2-7, with 9 bases lining up with TRBD1. CDR1 and CDR2 (germline): SGHRS, YFSETQ. The CDR3 totals 16 residues. The J segment lost 6 bases and the V segment lost 0 bases, leaving 10 bases of the junction unmatched. CDR3 DNA: TGCGCCAGCAGCTTGGCCGTGGGACAGGGTAGTAGCGAGCAGTACTTC. This translates into CASSLAVGQGSSEQYF.

Only a few counts were recorded for this clone. The chain links TRBV4-3 to TRBJ1-1, with 9 bases matching TRBD1. Per germline, CDR1 LGHNA and CDR2 YSLEER. Trimming at V came to 3 bases and at J to 2 bases, leaving 4 bases not matched to a gene. The CDR3 contains 15 residues. CDR3 protein: CASSHLQGANTEAFF. DNA of the CDR3: TGCGCCAGCAGCCACTTACAGGGGGCCAACACTGAAGCTTTCTTT.

A few counts support this clone. The chain joins TRBV5-4 to TRBJ2-7, with 7 nucleotides matching TRBD1. Per germline, CDR1 SGHNT and CDR2 YYREEE (reference sequence). The V segment lost 3 bases and the J segment 5 bases; nucleotides outside the gene matches: 8. The CDR3 consists of 14 residues. The chain's CDR3 is CASSSRLQGDEQYF. The CDR3 DNA reads as TGTGCCAGCAGCTCGCGTTTGCAGGGGGACGAGCAGTACTTC.

This clone has only a few counts. Written as DNA, the CDR3 is TGTGCCAGTAGTCGCCCGACTAGCGGATCCTACGAGCAGTACTTC. This translates into CASSRPTSGSYEQYF. The chain employs TRBV19 and TRBJ2-7; 9 bases match TRBD2. This CDR3 contains 15 residues. With 5 bases clipped from V and 1 base from J, the junction kept 6 bases outside the gene matches. Germline V gene sequence: CDR1 LNHDA, CDR2 SQIVND (reference sequence).

This clone turned up a few times. This chain joins TRBV19 and TRBJ1-5; D gene uncertain. The CDR3 extends over 13 amino acids. V gave up 3 bases and J gave up 2 bases, with 5 bases separating them. Germline CDR1 reads LNHDA; CDR2 reads SQIVND (reference sequence). The CDR3 sequence is CASSITGNQPQHF. The CDR3 coding sequence is TGTGCCAGTAGTATTACGGGCAATCAGCCCCAGCATTTT.

V is TRBV5-1 and J is TRBJ2-3, with D perhaps TRBD1 (6 bases). This CDR3 is built from 15 residues. CDR1 is SGHRS, CDR2 YFSETQ, per germline. The germline V and J ends were trimmed by 4 bases and 6 bases, with 18 bases remaining between them. The DNA of the CDR3 is TGCGCCAGCAGCCAACAGGGCCCACCCGAGGATACGCAGTATTTT. It translates to CASSQQGPPEDTQYF.

This clone was picked up many times. J is TRBJ2-1 and V is TRBV29-1, with 7 bases matching TRBD1. Unmatched junction bases numbered 5, after V lost 4 bases and J lost 2 bases. The CDR3 consists of 14 residues. In germline, CDR1 is SQVTM, CDR2 ANQGSEA. This chain's CDR3 is CSVGQGGAYNEQFF. Here the CDR3 DNA reads TGCAGCGTTGGACAGGGTGGCGCCTACAATGAGCAGTTCTTC.

In this sample, this clone turned up many times. The rearrangement uses TRBV27 and TRBJ1-1; TRBD1 is a possible D gene (5 bases). CDR1 and CDR2 (germline): MNHEY, SMNVEV (reference sequence). This CDR3 region has 16 residues. Trimming stripped 2 bases from V and 6 bases from J, with 19 bases between. Written as DNA, the CDR3 is TGTGCCAGCAGTTTACATGGTCAGGGTGTGAGCTCTGAAGCTTTCTTT. Amino acid sequence: CASSLHGQGVSSEAFF.

This clone was picked up a small number of times. The V and J genes are TRBV9 and TRBJ2-3; 10 positions match TRBD1. The CDR3 consists of 16 residues. Germline V gene data show CDR1 as SGDLS and CDR2 as YYNGEE. With V trimmed by 4 bases and J by 3 bases, 8 bases remained unmatched. CDR3 nucleotide sequence: TGTGCCAGCAGCAAAACGGACAGGGGGGAGACAGATACGCAGTATTTT. The encoded protein is CASSKTDRGETDTQYF.

At least ten counts were recorded for this clone. The V and J genes are TRBV7-8 and TRBJ2-5; no firm D call. This CDR3 has 12 amino acids. Germline CDR1 and CDR2: SGHVS and FQNEAQ. V was clipped by 5 bases and J by 5 bases, with 9 bases between them. The CDR3 here is CASSPMAETQYF. Here the CDR3 DNA reads TGTGCCAGCAGCCCAATGGCCGAGACCCAGTACTTC.

This clone was seen a few times. The chain employs TRBV4-2 and TRBJ1-2; 8 positions agree with TRBD1. Per germline, CDR1 LGHNA and CDR2 YNFKEQ. The V and J ends lost 0 bases and 3 bases, in that order; junction bases with no gene match: 3. The CDR3 is made up of 15 amino acids. The CDR3 loop is CASSQDQGADYGYTF. The DNA of the CDR3 is TGTGCCAGCAGCCAAGATCAGGGGGCTGACTATGGCTACACCTTC.

The rearrangement joins TRBV28 to TRBJ2-7; maybe TRBD1 (6 bases). V was shortened by 3 bases and J by 5 bases, with 14 bases between the two germline ends. Germline V gene lookup returns CDR1 MDHEN and CDR2 SYDVKM. This CDR3 comprises 14 residues. CDR3 sequence (DNA): TGTGCCAGCAGTTTGAGGCAGGGGATCCACGAGCAGTACTTC. Translating it yields CASSLRQGIHEQYF.

The rearrangement links TRBV6-1 to TRBJ1-2, with D possibly matching TRBD1 (5 bases). Trimming cost V 1 base and J 4 bases, with 16 bases left between them. Germline CDR1 reads MNHNS; CDR2 reads SASEGT. The CDR3 contains 16 residues. The CDR3 region has the DNA TGTGCCAGCAGTGAAGGACTGCCCAGTAGGGGCTATGGCTACACCTTC. Translated: CASSEGLPSRGYGYTF.

This clone came up a few times. The rearrangement links TRBV5-1 to TRBJ2-1; no definite D call. Trimming cost V 4 bases and J 0 bases, with 11 bases left between them. CDR3 length equals 15 residues. Germline V CDR1 and CDR2: SGHRS, YFSETQ. The CDR3 protein is CASSADTSSYNEQFF. The CDR3 nucleotides are TGCGCCAGCAGCGCCGACACGAGCTCCTACAATGAGCAGTTCTTC.